Listed below are T cell receptor beta chains from one sample, sequenced in a study of blood T cell repertoires in COVID-19. Sequencing was performed with immunoSEQ multiplex PCR; in TCRdb, only in-frame clones are kept and a portion is missing. The table shows over 200,000 clones, with about 90% occurring only once. The sequenced material came from peripheral blood. These receptor sequences come from a woman in her fifties or sixties with acute or convalescent COVID-19. Each CDR3 is given with its conserved first and last residue. The D gene is left open where the match is weak. Only part of the rows carry a size: once, few, many, or a class if the clone is expanded.

clone size,J gene,V gene,D gene,CDR3 protein,CDR3 DNA
.,TRBJ1-4,TRBV3-1/TRBV3-2,TRBD1,CASSLSGTGNEKLFF,TGTGCCAGCAGCCTATCCGGGACAGGAAATGAAAAACTGTTTTTT
.,TRBJ1-4,TRBV15,.,CATSPTATNEKLFF,TGTGCCACCAGTCCGACAGCAACTAATGAAAAACTGTTTTTT
.,TRBJ1-4,TRBV7-9,.,CASSLDLEGGKLFF,TGTGCCAGCAGCTTAGATTTGGAAGGAGGAAAACTGTTTTTT
.,TRBJ2-3,TRBV19,TRBD1,CASSGGNRGTDTQYF,TGTGCCAGTAGTGGGGGCAACAGGGGGACAGATACGCAGTATTTT
.,TRBJ2-7,TRBV28,TRBD2,CASLQREPPYEQYF,TGTGCCAGCCTTCAGCGGGAGCCACCCTACGAGCAGTACTTC
.,TRBJ2-5,TRBV6-2/TRBV6-3,TRBD1,CASSPTGVETQYF,TGTGCCAGCAGTCCCACAGGGGTCGAGACCCAGTACTTC
.,TRBJ1-1,TRBV7-9,TRBD1,CASSFTGTVNTEAFF,TGTGCCAGCAGCTTTACCGGGACAGTGAACACTGAAGCTTTCTTT
.,TRBJ1-2,TRBV30,TRBD1,CALGQGYGYTF,TGTGCTTTGGGACAGGGGTATGGCTACACCTTC
.,TRBJ1-1,TRBV10-3,.,CAIQGIPNTEAFF,TGTGCCATCCAGGGAATCCCGAACACTGAAGCTTTCTTT
.,TRBJ1-1,TRBV6-2/TRBV6-3,TRBD1,CASSSQGVNTEAFF,TGTGCCAGCAGTTCACAGGGGGTGAACACTGAAGCTTTCTTT
.,TRBJ1-1,TRBV5-6,.,CASSLMALNTEAFF,TGTGCCAGCAGCTTGATGGCCCTGAACACTGAAGCTTTCTTT
once,TRBJ1-2,TRBV9,.,CASSVVSGDYGYTF,TGTGCCAGCAGCGTAGTCTCAGGGGACTATGGCTACACCTTC
.,TRBJ1-5,TRBV11-2,.,CASSLTGRNQPQHF,TGTGCCAGCAGCCTCACAGGGCGTAATCAGCCCCAGCATTTT
.,TRBJ1-6,TRBV6-6,.,CASRPGESPLHF,TGTGCCAGCAGGCCCGGGGAATCACCCCTCCACTTT
.,TRBJ2-1,TRBV10-1,TRBD2,CASSNSGRPNNEQFF,TGCGCCAGCAGTAATAGCGGGAGGCCCAACAATGAGCAGTTCTTC